The 13 T cell receptor beta chains in this list originate from one sample, sequenced in a study of blood T cell repertoires in COVID-19. Sequenced by immunoSEQ multiplex PCR; TCRdb stores in-frame clones only, minus some. The data hold about 290,000 clones, with roughly 89% observed a single time. The specimen was PBMCs or T cells enriched from blood (not recorded which). These receptor sequences come from a woman aged 35 to 49 who had recovered from COVID-19.

The genes are TRBV25-1 and TRBJ1-5, with D perhaps TRBD1 (5 bases). Germline V gene data show CDR1 as MGHDK and CDR2 as SYGVNS. The CDR3 consists of 17 residues. V lost 4 bases and J 5 bases, leaving 21 bases between the germline ends. The CDR3 here is CASSAPQGPVWDQPQHF. In DNA, the CDR3 is TGTGCCAGCAGTGCACCCCAGGGCCCGGTGTGGGATCAGCCCCAGCATTTT.

The chain carries TRBV3-1 (or the pseudogene TRBV3-2) and TRBJ1-1; TRBD1 might be the D (6 bases). There are 14 residues in the CDR3. The V gene lost 3 bases and the J gene lost 2 bases, with 10 bases spanning the gap. The germline V gene has CDR1 LGHDT and CDR2 YNNKEL (reference sequence). As DNA, the CDR3 is TGTGCCAGCAGCCAGTCAGGGGATAACACTGAAGCTTTCTTT. Its protein product is CASSQSGDNTEAFF.

The V and J genes are TRBV7-2 and TRBJ2-2; the D gene is possibly TRBD2 (5 bases). The CDR3 length is 15 residues. Germline V lookup: CDR1 SGHTA, CDR2 FQGNSA. V was clipped by 7 bases and J by 7 bases, with 19 bases between them. The CDR3: CASNKDGEKGGELFF. The DNA for the CDR3 is TGTGCCAGCAACAAAGACGGGGAAAAAGGCGGGGAGCTGTTTTTT.

The rearrangement links TRBV5-1 to TRBJ1-3; D remains unclear. V was shortened by 1 base and J by 0 bases, with 8 bases between the two germline ends. Germline loops: CDR1 SGHRS, CDR2 YFSETQ. CDR3 size: 15 residues. In DNA form, the CDR3 reads TGCGCCAGCAGCTTGCAAGGCGGCTCTGGAAACACCATATATTTT. Its translation is CASSLQGGSGNTIYF.

The chain recombines TRBV4-1 with TRBJ1-5; weak D call: TRBD1 (6 bases). The CDR3 spans 14 residues. Germline V gives CDR1 MGHRA, CDR2 YSYEKL. V shed 4 bases and J shed 5 bases, with 12 bases lying between them. This chain's CDR3 is CASSLGQPDQPQHF. The CDR3 nucleotides read TGCGCCAGCAGCCTCGGACAGCCGGATCAGCCCCAGCATTTT.

The chain combines TRBV5-1 with TRBJ2-7; no definite D call. The CDR3 spans 13 residues. V lost 4 bases to trimming and J lost 6 bases, with 14 bases between them. The germline V gene encodes CDR1 SGHRS and CDR2 YFSETQ. The CDR3 is CASSNYAGFEQYF. In nucleotides, the CDR3 is TGCGCCAGCAGCAATTATGCCGGGTTCGAGCAGTACTTC.

The V call is TRBV19, the J call TRBJ2-7; D is perhaps TRBD1 (6 bases). This CDR3 is 14 amino acids long. With 5 bases removed from V and 3 bases from J, the gap between germline ends came to 14 bases. Germline CDR1 reads LNHDA; CDR2 reads SQIVND (reference sequence). The CDR3: CASSVRTAHYEQYF. CDR3 DNA: TGTGCCAGTAGTGTTAGGACAGCCCACTACGAGCAGTACTTC.

The chain uses TRBV5-1 and TRBJ2-2; possibly TRBD1 for D (6 bases). The CDR3 spans 16 residues. The germline V gene has CDR1 SGHRS and CDR2 YFSETQ. V was shortened by 1 base and J by 4 bases, with 14 bases between the two germline ends. This chain's CDR3 is CASSLLDRTTTGELFF. CDR3 nucleotide sequence: TGCGCCAGCAGCTTGCTAGACAGGACAACCACCGGGGAGCTGTTTTTT.

The rearrangement links TRBV7-2 to TRBJ2-1; TRBD1 agrees at 8 bases. Germline values: CDR1 SGHTA, CDR2 FQGNSA. V dropped 5 bases and J dropped 2; count of bases not matched to a gene: 5. The CDR3 extends over 15 amino acids. CDR3 amino acids: CASSLRGQTYNEQFF. For the CDR3, the DNA is TGTGCCAGCAGCCTCAGGGGGCAAACCTACAATGAGCAGTTCTTC.

CDR3 coding DNA: TGTGCCAGCAGTACCCGGGTTACCAATCAGCCCCAGCATTTT. It codes for CASSTRVTNQPQHF. V usage is TRBV6-5 and J usage is TRBJ1-5; no definite D call. CDR3 length: 14 residues. V lost 5 bases and J lost 3, with 11 bases in between. Germline lookup yields CDR1 MNHEY and CDR2 SVGAGI.

The chain recombines TRBV24-1 with TRBJ2-1; 10 bases are a match to TRBD1. The CDR3 is 15 residues long. Trimming removed 2 bases from V and 5 bases from J; junction bases left unmatched: 2. Germline CDR1 reads KGHDR; CDR2 reads SFDVKD. CDR3 bases: TGTGCCACCAGTGATTCCGGGACAGGGGACAATGAGCAGTTCTTC. This encodes CATSDSGTGDNEQFF.

This chain joins TRBV5-1 and TRBJ1-4; 7 bases are shared with TRBD1. CDR1 is SGHRS and CDR2 is YFSETQ in the germline V gene. CDR3 size: 13 residues. J was trimmed by 8 bases and V by 4 bases; bases with no gene match: 5. The CDR3 is CASSLQGPEKLFF. As DNA, the CDR3 is TGCGCCAGCAGCCTACAGGGGCCAGAAAAACTGTTTTTT.

The genes are TRBV29-1 and TRBJ1-2; TRBD1 matches 8 bases. CDR3 length: 16 residues. The V and J ends lost 0 bases and 8 bases, in that order; junction bases with no gene match: 14. Germline assignment: CDR1 SQVTM and CDR2 ANQGSEA. CDR3 protein: CSVEDQGARKWIGYTF. CDR3 sequence (DNA): TGCAGCGTTGAAGATCAGGGGGCTCGAAAGTGGATCGGCTACACCTTC.